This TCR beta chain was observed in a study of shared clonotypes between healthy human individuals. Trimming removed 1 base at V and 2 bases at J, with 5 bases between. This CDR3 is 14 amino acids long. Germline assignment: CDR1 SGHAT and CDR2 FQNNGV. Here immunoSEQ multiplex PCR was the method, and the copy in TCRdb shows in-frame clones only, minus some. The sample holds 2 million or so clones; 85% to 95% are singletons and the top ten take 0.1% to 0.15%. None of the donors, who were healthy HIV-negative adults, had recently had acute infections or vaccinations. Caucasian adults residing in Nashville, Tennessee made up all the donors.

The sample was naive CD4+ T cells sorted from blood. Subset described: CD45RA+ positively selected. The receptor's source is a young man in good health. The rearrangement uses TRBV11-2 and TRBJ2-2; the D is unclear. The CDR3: CASSLGPNTGELFF. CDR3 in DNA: TGTGCCAGCAGCTTAGGGCCCAACACCGGGGAGCTGTTTTTT.